The rows below give T cell receptor beta chains drawn from one sample of a study of early T cells in non-severe SARS-CoV-2 infection. TCRdb ran MiXCR on the 5' RACE reads and lists one entry per CDR3 protein. The profile shows more than 55,000 distinct CDR3 sequences, 9.5% to 15% of them singletons. The specimen sequenced was whole blood. These receptors originate from an adult who was a healthcare worker with PCR-confirmed SARS-CoV-2 infection or an uninfected control (not recorded which). The CDR3 runs from the conserved cysteine through the conserved F or W. The order of the fields is clone size, D gene, V gene, J gene, CDR3 protein, CDR3 DNA. D genes are given only for firm matches. Some rows have no size entry. The others give once, few or many, or a class for an expanded clone.

clone size: .
D gene: TRBD2
V gene: TRBV5-1
J gene: TRBJ2-4
CDR3 protein: CASSFQSGGGGSIQYF
CDR3 DNA: TGCGCCAGCAGCTTTCAGAGCGGGGGAGGCGGGTCCATTCAGTACTTC

clone size: .
D gene: .
V gene: TRBV14
J gene: TRBJ1-1
CDR3 protein: CASSQDLVNTEAFF
CDR3 DNA: TGTGCCAGCAGCCAAGATTTAGTGAACACTGAAGCTTTCTTT

clone size: few
D gene: .
V gene: TRBV6-2/TRBV6-3
J gene: TRBJ1-2
CDR3 protein: CASNDRVRDTYGYTF
CDR3 DNA: TGTGCCAGCAATGACAGAGTACGAGATACCTATGGCTACACCTTC

clone size: few
D gene: TRBD1
V gene: TRBV12-3/TRBV12-4
J gene: TRBJ2-7
CDR3 protein: CASSPGTGRHEQYF
CDR3 DNA: TGTGCCAGCAGCCCCGGGACAGGGAGGCACGAGCAGTACTTC

clone size: many
D gene: .
V gene: TRBV9
J gene: TRBJ2-3
CDR3 protein: CASSVGAAPGDTQYF
CDR3 DNA: TGTGCCAGCAGCGTAGGTGCTGCTCCTGGAGATACGCAGTATTTT

clone size: many
D gene: TRBD1
V gene: TRBV9
J gene: TRBJ1-1
CDR3 protein: CASSELSGQGAANTEAFF
CDR3 DNA: TGTGCCAGCAGCGAACTTTCGGGACAGGGGGCGGCGAACACTGAAGCTTTCTTT

clone size: .
D gene: .
V gene: TRBV29-1
J gene: TRBJ2-1
CDR3 protein: CSLTRFGAEQFF
CDR3 DNA: TGCAGCCTCACTCGATTTGGTGCTGAGCAGTTCTTC

clone size: few
D gene: TRBD1
V gene: TRBV7-3
J gene: TRBJ1-3
CDR3 protein: CASSLRTGPYFSGNTIYF
CDR3 DNA: TGTGCCAGCAGCTTAAGGACAGGGCCTTATTTCTCTGGAAACACCATATATTTT

clone size: few
D gene: TRBD2
V gene: TRBV19
J gene: TRBJ2-5
CDR3 protein: CASRRGTNQETQYF
CDR3 DNA: TGTGCCAGTAGGCGCGGGACTAACCAAGAGACCCAGTACTTC

clone size: .
D gene: TRBD2
V gene: TRBV6-2/TRBV6-3
J gene: TRBJ2-7
CDR3 protein: CASTPLAAREEQYF
CDR3 DNA: TGTGCCAGCACCCCGCTAGCGGCCCGGGAGGAGCAGTACTTC

clone size: few
D gene: .
V gene: TRBV29-1
J gene: TRBJ1-6
CDR3 protein: CSVRASMDSPLHF
CDR3 DNA: TGCAGCGTTAGGGCCTCCATGGATTCACCCCTCCACTTT

clone size: many
D gene: TRBD1
V gene: TRBV11-2
J gene: TRBJ1-1
CDR3 protein: CASSPGTGTEAFF
CDR3 DNA: TGTGCCAGTTCGCCGGGGACAGGGACTGAAGCTTTCTTT

clone size: many
D gene: .
V gene: TRBV29-1
J gene: TRBJ2-7
CDR3 protein: CSVRRGSSYEQYF
CDR3 DNA: TGCAGCGTCAGAAGGGGTTCCTCCTACGAGCAGTACTTC

clone size: many
D gene: .
V gene: TRBV7-2
J gene: TRBJ2-1
CDR3 protein: CASSLVVPGQFF
CDR3 DNA: TGTGCCAGCAGCTTAGTGGTCCCCGGGCAGTTCTTC

clone size: .
D gene: .
V gene: TRBV5-1
J gene: TRBJ2-3
CDR3 protein: CASSWFSTLTDTQYF
CDR3 DNA: TGCGCCAGCAGCTGGTTCTCGACCCTCACAGATACGCAGTATTTT

clone size: few
D gene: .
V gene: TRBV3-1
J gene: TRBJ2-1
CDR3 protein: CASSPGGDEQFF
CDR3 DNA: TGTGCCAGCAGCCCGGGGGGCGATGAGCAGTTCTTC

clone size: few
D gene: .
V gene: TRBV20-1
J gene: TRBJ1-2
CDR3 protein: CSGIPRAPGSHGYTF
CDR3 DNA: TGCAGTGGCATTCCTCGGGCCCCAGGGAGTCATGGCTACACCTTC

clone size: .
D gene: .
V gene: TRBV2
J gene: TRBJ2-4
CDR3 protein: CASSEIGSPKNIQYF
CDR3 DNA: TGTGCCAGCAGTGAAATTGGGAGCCCCAAAAACATTCAGTACTTC

clone size: few
D gene: TRBD2
V gene: TRBV10-3
J gene: TRBJ2-5
CDR3 protein: CAIRGERGGETQYF
CDR3 DNA: TGTGCCATCAGGGGAGAGCGGGGCGGCGAGACCCAGTACTTC

clone size: .
D gene: .
V gene: TRBV18
J gene: TRBJ1-4
CDR3 protein: CASSPGYTEKLFF
CDR3 DNA: TGTGCCAGCTCACCCGGGTATACGGAAAAACTGTTTTTT

clone size: many
D gene: .
V gene: TRBV7-2
J gene: TRBJ2-2
CDR3 protein: CASSLRRIGELFF
CDR3 DNA: TGTGCCAGCAGCTTAAGGAGGATCGGGGAGCTGTTTTTT

clone size: .
D gene: .
V gene: TRBV5-1
J gene: TRBJ2-3
CDR3 protein: CASSFARGEDTQYF
CDR3 DNA: TGCGCCAGCAGCTTCGCGAGGGGAGAGGATACGCAGTATTTT

clone size: .
D gene: TRBD1
V gene: TRBV6-1
J gene: TRBJ2-2
CDR3 protein: CASNYGQGDAGELFF
CDR3 DNA: TGTGCCAGCAACTACGGACAGGGGGATGCCGGGGAGCTGTTTTTT

clone size: many
D gene: .
V gene: TRBV3-1
J gene: TRBJ1-1
CDR3 protein: CASSQKDRLYTEAFF
CDR3 DNA: TGTGCCAGCAGCCAGAAGGACAGACTCTACACTGAAGCTTTCTTT

clone size: many
D gene: TRBD2
V gene: TRBV20-1
J gene: TRBJ2-3
CDR3 protein: CSAIGTSGLTDTQYF
CDR3 DNA: TGCAGTGCCATTGGGACTAGCGGACTCACAGATACGCAGTATTTT

clone size: few
D gene: .
V gene: TRBV20-1
J gene: TRBJ1-6
CDR3 protein: CSARDGTLGNSPLHF
CDR3 DNA: TGCAGTGCTAGAGATGGGACACTGGGTAATTCACCCCTCCACTTT

clone size: few
D gene: TRBD1
V gene: TRBV10-3
J gene: TRBJ2-3
CDR3 protein: CAISEPWDRSTDTQYF
CDR3 DNA: TGTGCCATCAGTGAGCCCTGGGACAGGAGCACAGATACGCAGTATTTT

clone size: .
D gene: TRBD1
V gene: TRBV14
J gene: TRBJ1-2
CDR3 protein: CASSQAQGADYGYTF
CDR3 DNA: TGTGCCAGCAGCCAAGCCCAGGGGGCTGACTATGGCTACACCTTC

clone size: many
D gene: .
V gene: TRBV3-1
J gene: TRBJ2-5
CDR3 protein: CASSQGTETQYF
CDR3 DNA: TGTGCCAGCAGTCAGGGAACGGAGACCCAGTACTTC

clone size: .
D gene: .
V gene: TRBV14
J gene: TRBJ1-3
CDR3 protein: CASKPTGGGNTIYF
CDR3 DNA: TGTGCCAGCAAGCCGACTGGCGGTGGAAACACCATATATTTT

clone size: many
D gene: .
V gene: TRBV9
J gene: TRBJ2-1
CDR3 protein: CASSVREMRYNEQFF
CDR3 DNA: TGTGCCAGCAGCGTCAGGGAAATGCGCTACAATGAGCAGTTCTTC

clone size: .
D gene: .
V gene: TRBV9
J gene: TRBJ2-7
CDR3 protein: CASSSNSLSYEQYF
CDR3 DNA: TGTGCCAGCAGCTCAAATTCCCTCTCCTACGAGCAGTACTTC

clone size: .
D gene: .
V gene: TRBV12-3/TRBV12-4
J gene: TRBJ1-1
CDR3 protein: CASSSRDDAFF
CDR3 DNA: TGTGCCAGCAGTTCCCGGGACGATGCTTTCTTT

clone size: few
D gene: .
V gene: TRBV12-5
J gene: TRBJ2-5
CDR3 protein: CASSGVEETQYF
CDR3 DNA: TGTGCTAGTTCGGGGGTGGAAGAGACCCAGTACTTC

clone size: .
D gene: TRBD2
V gene: TRBV5-1
J gene: TRBJ2-7
CDR3 protein: CASSGGGAEYEQYF
CDR3 DNA: TGCGCCAGCAGTGGCGGGGGGGCTGAGTACGAGCAGTACTTC